A selection of T cell receptor beta chains follows, all from one sample in a study of regulatory T cells in long-lasting Graves disease. TCRdb re-called the multiplex PCR reads through MiXCR, storing one row per CDR3 protein. The data show about 660,000 distinct CDR3 sequences, approximately 31% seen once. The sequenced sample was peripheral blood mononuclear cells (PBMCs), obtained when the disease was refractory, from a patient treated with antithyroid drugs. These receptors all stem from a female donor with Graves disease. Both conserved end residues are part of each CDR3. A D gene is named only where the DNA matches it firmly. Clone size, where shown, is once, few, many, or a class for clones that have expanded.

D: -; size: -; J: TRBJ2-5; length: 13; V: TRBV19; DNA: TGTGCCAGTCGGATAGGACAGTCGGAGACCCAGTACTTC; CDR3: CASRIGQSETQYF
D: -; size: -; J: TRBJ1-5; length: 16; V: TRBV28; DNA: TGTGCCAGCAGTTTAGTGACAGCCCATAGCAATCAGCCCCAGCATTTT; CDR3: CASSLVTAHSNQPQHF
D: -; size: few; J: TRBJ1-1; length: 14; V: TRBV4-2; DNA: TGTGCCAGCAGCCATTCTCATGGGAACACTGAAGCTTTCTTT; CDR3: CASSHSHGNTEAFF
D: TRBD2; size: -; J: TRBJ2-2; length: 19; V: TRBV15; DNA: TGTGCCACCAGCAGAGGTCCCTCGGGACTAGCGGGACTTACCGGGGAGCTGTTTTTT; CDR3: CATSRGPSGLAGLTGELFF
D: TRBD1; size: few; J: TRBJ1-1; length: 15; V: TRBV28; DNA: TGTGCCAGCAGTCAAGGGACAGGGGGCGTTTTGGTGGCTTTCTTT; CDR3: CASSQGTGGVLVAFF
D: TRBD1; size: -; J: TRBJ1-6; length: 17; V: TRBV9; DNA: TGTGCCAGCAGCCCCTTAGACAGGGAACTCTATAATTCACCCCTCCACTTT; CDR3: CASSPLDRELYNSPLHF
D: -; size: once; J: TRBJ2-7; length: 13; V: TRBV29-1; DNA: TGCAGCGTTGAAGATCCCCCTACCTACGAGCAGTACTTC; CDR3: CSVEDPPTYEQYF
D: -; size: -; J: TRBJ1-2; length: 13; V: TRBV16; DNA: TGTGCCAGCAGCCATAGGACGGACTATGGCTACACCTTC; CDR3: CASSHRTDYGYTF
D: -; size: few; J: TRBJ2-7; length: 14; V: TRBV19; DNA: TGTGCCAGTAGTATCACGGCGGGCCCTTACGAGCAGTACTTC; CDR3: CASSITAGPYEQYF
D: TRBD2; size: -; J: TRBJ2-7; length: 14; V: TRBV6-1; DNA: TGTGCCAGCACTGGGACTAGCGGGAGAGTCAAGCAGTACTTC; CDR3: CASTGTSGRVKQYF
D: -; size: -; J: TRBJ2-7; length: 14; V: TRBV18; DNA: TGTGCCAGCTCACCACCTAGTAGGCTCCTCGAGCAGTACTTC; CDR3: CASSPPSRLLEQYF
D: TRBD2; size: -; J: TRBJ2-2; length: 15; V: TRBV12-3/TRBV12-4; DNA: TGTGCCAGCAGTAAGACTAGCGGAGACACCGGGGAGCTGTTTTTT; CDR3: CASSKTSGDTGELFF
D: -; size: few; J: TRBJ1-4; length: 14; V: TRBV15; DNA: TGTGCCACCAGCAGTGGAAAGATGAAGGAAAAACTGTTTTTT; CDR3: CATSSGKMKEKLFF
D: -; size: few; J: TRBJ2-7; length: 13; V: TRBV11-2; DNA: TGTGCCAGCAGTTCTAGCGCGCGGGGCGAGCAGTACTTC; CDR3: CASSSSARGEQYF
D: -; size: -; J: TRBJ2-2; length: 16; V: TRBV6-2/TRBV6-3; DNA: TGTGCCAGCAGTTACTTCAGGACTGGGAACACCGGGGAGCTGTTTTTT; CDR3: CASSYFRTGNTGELFF
D: -; size: many; J: TRBJ1-5; length: 11; V: TRBV2; DNA: TGTGCCAGCAGGGTTAGTCAGCCCCAGCATTTT; CDR3: CASRVSQPQHF
D: -; size: many; J: TRBJ1-2; length: 14; V: TRBV6-1; DNA: TGTGCCAGCAGTCGAGACACGTCAAGCTATGGCTACACCTTC; CDR3: CASSRDTSSYGYTF
D: -; size: -; J: TRBJ1-2; length: 14; V: TRBV6-2/TRBV6-3; DNA: TGTGCCAGCAGTTACTCGGGGGGTGTGGATGGCTACACCTTC; CDR3: CASSYSGGVDGYTF
D: TRBD2; size: -; J: TRBJ2-5; length: 14; V: TRBV18; DNA: TGTGCCAGCTCGCGGGGGGCGAGACAAGAGACCCAGTACTTC; CDR3: CASSRGARQETQYF
D: -; size: -; J: TRBJ2-2; length: 15; V: TRBV7-3; DNA: TGTGCCAGCAAGGAAGCGGATACGAACACCGGGGAGCTGTTTTTT; CDR3: CASKEADTNTGELFF
D: -; size: -; J: TRBJ1-6; length: 13; V: TRBV29-1; DNA: TGCAGCGTTGCGACAGCGTATAATTCACCCCTCCACTTT; CDR3: CSVATAYNSPLHF
D: -; size: many; J: TRBJ2-5; length: 11; V: TRBV30; DNA: TGTGCCTCCGGGGCCGGAGAGACCCAGTACTTC; CDR3: CASGAGETQYF
D: -; size: few; J: TRBJ1-1; length: 15; V: TRBV28; DNA: TGTGCCAGCAGTTTGTCCGGGAAGGAGAACACTGAAGCTTTCTTT; CDR3: CASSLSGKENTEAFF
D: -; size: -; J: TRBJ2-7; length: 14; V: TRBV6-1; DNA: TGTGCCAGCAGGAATAGCGCCCCAGGATACGAGCAGTACTTC; CDR3: CASRNSAPGYEQYF
D: -; size: -; J: TRBJ2-5; length: 16; V: TRBV7-9; DNA: TGTGCCAGCAGCTTAGGGGCTCGGGTGGGTGCGGAGGAGCAGTACTTC; CDR3: CASSLGARVGAEEQYF
D: -; size: few; J: TRBJ1-3; length: 17; V: TRBV28; DNA: TGTGCCAGCAGTTTGGGGGGAATAGCGAGCTCTGGAAACACCATATATTTT; CDR3: CASSLGGIASSGNTIYF
D: TRBD1; size: -; J: TRBJ2-7; length: 15; V: TRBV7-7; DNA: TGTGCCAGCAGCACGTGGACAGGGGGCGACTACGAGCAGTACTTC; CDR3: CASSTWTGGDYEQYF
D: -; size: once; J: TRBJ1-5; length: 14; V: TRBV29-1; DNA: TGCAGCGTTGTCCTCACCAATAGCAATCAGCCCCAGCATTTT; CDR3: CSVVLTNSNQPQHF
D: -; size: -; J: TRBJ2-5; length: 17; V: TRBV20-1; DNA: TGCAGTGCTATCGGGACAGGGATGAGGCGGGAGGCAGAGACCCAGTACTTC; CDR3: CSAIGTGMRREAETQYF
D: TRBD1; size: few; J: TRBJ1-2; length: 13; V: TRBV27; DNA: TGTGCCAGCAGTTTAGCAGGGGGTGACGGCTACACCTTC; CDR3: CASSLAGGDGYTF
D: -; size: few; J: TRBJ2-7; length: 13; V: TRBV20-1; DNA: TGCAGTGCTAGAGCTCCCAGCTCCTACGAGCAGTACTTC; CDR3: CSARAPSSYEQYF
D: -; size: few; J: TRBJ1-5; length: 15; V: TRBV27; DNA: TGTGCCAGCAGTCCCGGAGACAGGAGCAATCAGCCCCAGCATTTT; CDR3: CASSPGDRSNQPQHF
D: TRBD1; size: few; J: TRBJ2-2; length: 16; V: TRBV11-2; DNA: TGTGCCAGCAGCTATAGACAGGGAATGGTAACCGGGGAGCTGTTTTTT; CDR3: CASSYRQGMVTGELFF
D: TRBD2; size: -; J: TRBJ2-5; length: 18; V: TRBV3-1; DNA: TGTGCCAGCAGCCTAAGGGGACTAGCGGGCCAAGATCAAGAGACCCAGTACTTC; CDR3: CASSLRGLAGQDQETQYF
D: -; size: -; J: TRBJ1-4; length: 13; V: TRBV7-9; DNA: TGTGCCAGCAGCCCGGGAGACCAGGAAAAACTGTTTTTT; CDR3: CASSPGDQEKLFF
D: -; size: many; J: TRBJ2-6; length: 15; V: TRBV28; DNA: TGTGCCAGCAGTTTTTCTAGACCTCGGGCCAACGTCCTGACTTTC; CDR3: CASSFSRPRANVLTF
D: -; size: many; J: TRBJ1-1; length: 15; V: TRBV11-2; DNA: TGTGCCAGCAGCTTAGGAGCGGTAGGGCGGGATGAAGCTTTCTTT; CDR3: CASSLGAVGRDEAFF
D: -; size: -; J: TRBJ1-6; length: 14; V: TRBV10-3; DNA: TGTGCCATCACCCCGGGAAGGCAGAATTCACCCCTCCACTTT; CDR3: CAITPGRQNSPLHF
D: -; size: -; J: TRBJ1-3; length: 14; V: TRBV20-1; DNA: TGCAGTGCTCCCCTTTTAGCTGGGGGAAACACCATATATTTT; CDR3: CSAPLLAGGNTIYF
D: -; size: once; J: TRBJ2-2; length: 12; V: TRBV27; DNA: TGTGCCAGCAGTTTATTGCAGGGTGAGCTGTTTTTT; CDR3: CASSLLQGELFF
D: -; size: once; J: TRBJ1-5; length: 14; V: TRBV2; DNA: TGTGCCAGCAGGTCGGGGTTCGAGCATCAGCCCCAGCATTTT; CDR3: CASRSGFEHQPQHF
D: -; size: -; J: TRBJ1-1; length: 15; V: TRBV11-2; DNA: TGTGCCAGCAGCTTAACGGGGGGTTTGGGGGCTGAAGCTTTCTTT; CDR3: CASSLTGGLGAEAFF